The T cell receptor beta chain described here comes from a study of blood T cell repertoires in COVID-19. V was clipped by 5 bases and J by 8 bases; unmatched bases: 18. The CDR3 runs to 17 residues. Germline loops: CDR1 MNHEY, CDR2 SMNVEV (reference sequence). Here immunoSEQ multiplex PCR was the method, and the copy in TCRdb shows in-frame clones only, minus some. The table has 150,000 to 180,000 clones, roughly 88% seen once. The V gene is TRBV27, the J gene TRBJ2-1, with TRBD2 identical over 7 bases. This clonotype was obtained from a man aged 60 to 75 with COVID-19, enrolled during active disease. Sequenced sample: peripheral blood. The CDR3 region is CASSLQPPGLPRDEQFF. The DNA of the CDR3 is TGTGCCAGCAGTCTACAACCGCCGGGACTACCGAGGGATGAGCAGTTCTTC.